The clone carrying this T cell receptor (beta chain) was seen a handful of times. Its antigen is still unknown. TCRdb called the multiplex PCR reads again in MiXCR, with one record for every CDR3 protein. The repertoire has about 21,000 distinct CDR3 sequences, roughly two fifths of them found once; the top ten carry roughly 25%. This entry is derived from a study of breast tumors, draining lymph nodes, adjacent tissues. General observations from the study: Most tumor T cells seemingly derive from lymph node, then expand in tumor. Compared with lymph nodes, tumors were less diverse; compared with nontumor tissue, more. Compared with basal-like, luminal-like tumors shared significantly more repertoire with nontumor tissue. Data only fit, rather than demonstrated, lymph node origin of most tumor T cells.

Germline CDR1 is MNHNY and CDR2 is SVGAGI (reference sequence). With 7 bases removed from V and 0 bases from J, the gap between germline ends came to 13 bases. The CDR3 is 15 residues long. This chain links TRBV6-6 with TRBJ2-1; D gene uncertain. This clonotype originated in a female donor with breast cancer. Some clones in this sample may be carry-over from other donors' samples. The sample comprised breast tumor tissue. The CDR3 sequence is CASIPDRSSYNEQFF. In DNA, the CDR3 is TGTGCCAGCATTCCCGATCGGAGCTCCTACAATGAGCAGTTCTTC.